This T cell receptor (beta chain) appears in the sequencing data of a study of T cell repertoires in ileal Crohn's disease (dated by TCRdb to the late 2010s). At the level of the whole study: The median duration of disease was 7.9 years, and at the time of surgery about 35% of patients were active smokers. For commercial TCRB immunosequencing, approximately 480 nanograms of biopsy DNA were submitted for each sample. Roughly half of the patients were given postoperative therapy, with approximately 18 on anti-TNF agents and about ten on thiopurines. A total of around 150 mucosal samples from approximately 60 patients were sequenced, with samples obtained at several locations on the surgical specimen and at postoperative endoscopy. MI samples consisted of biopsies taken from the proximal margin of the surgical specimen. The study was conducted in parallel with a multicentre cohort that was designed to identify predictors of early endoscopic recurrence following ileocolonic resection. Every patient underwent surgery because of a complication, which was stricturing disease in approximately 61% and penetrating disease in 39%. TCR repertoire analysis was performed in around 57 Crohn's disease patients drawn from a prospective multicentre cohort. A Rutgeerts score above i0 was used to define endoscopic postoperative recurrence.

General findings and caveats noted by the study authors: More high-frequency clones were carried by sorted CD8 T cells than by CD4 T cells, suggesting that mucosal expansions were mainly CD8. Only a subgroup of patients, of unstated size, had their mucosal CD4 and CD8 T cells sorted and sequenced. Higher percentages of high-frequency clones at the time of surgery were linked to endoscopic recurrence, and every patient with clonality above 26.8% (18/57) had recurrence. A significantly higher proportion of clonal expansions was observed in active smokers at surgery than in non-smokers (about 25% vs 18%, p=0.02).

A remark on this clone: The antigen it binds to is not known. No clone much larger than this one lies a single base away; base qualities are absent.

Reading the label with the study, this specimen's time point is: proximal margin of the surgical specimen (macroscopically non-inflamed). Eligible patients were adults with ileal or ileocolonic Crohn's disease who had an indication for ileocolonic resection. Whole ileal mucosal biopsies were kept frozen at -80 degrees C prior to DNA extraction. Genomic DNA was extracted from frozen whole biopsies using a TRizol-based method and was quantified with a NanoDrop 2000 spectrophotometer. V trim: 5 bases; J trim: 12 bases; unmatched bases: 12. Reading from cysteine to phenylalanine, the CDR3 counts 15 amino acids. Only CDR3 DNA remains: 45 bases, in frame from the first base. As encoded in the germline V gene, CDR1 is MDHEN while CDR2 is SYDVKM. Library construction relied on the immunoSEQ multiplex PCR assay. A two-step, amplification bias-controlled multiplex PCR was used by Adaptive Biotechnology to amplify CDR3 regions from genomic DNA. Primers covering every V and J gene segment were used in the first PCR, while barcodes and Illumina adapters were added in the second PCR. An Illumina instrument was used to sequence the CDR3 libraries. From the authors' description of their analysis: The analysis drew on both the pipelines supplied by the vendor and custom analysis of the raw data in R/Bioconductor running R version 3.3.0. Clonality, which ranges from 0 to 1, was calculated as the inverse of the normalised Shannon entropy across all productive clones. High-frequency clones were defined as the share of the repertoire taken up by the top 100 clones, keeping only clones that passed a 95% confidence test. The Simpson index measured repertoire diversity, and the Morisita-Horn index measured overlap between samples. Here the immuneACCESS table is served through TCRdb, limited to in-frame sequences with V and J called. Missing clones are a known gap in these copies; in checked studies unresolved V genes cover under half, and the rest lacks a known reason. D and trimming were read from the DNA, whereas the V and J calls and clone size are those reported in that table. For this sample the table gives 7,200 or so clones, of which about two thirds were detected only once. The biggest ten clones account for approximately 39% of the sample.

What was sequenced was ileal tissue. In this chain, TRBV28 is recombined with TRBJ2-1; 11 junctional bases match TRBD2. The receptor's source is an adult with Crohn's disease. The CDR3 in this case is CASSIPSGGRTAQFF. In nucleotides, the sequence is TGTGCCAGCAGTATTCCTAGCGGGGGGCGCACCGCGCAGTTCTTC.